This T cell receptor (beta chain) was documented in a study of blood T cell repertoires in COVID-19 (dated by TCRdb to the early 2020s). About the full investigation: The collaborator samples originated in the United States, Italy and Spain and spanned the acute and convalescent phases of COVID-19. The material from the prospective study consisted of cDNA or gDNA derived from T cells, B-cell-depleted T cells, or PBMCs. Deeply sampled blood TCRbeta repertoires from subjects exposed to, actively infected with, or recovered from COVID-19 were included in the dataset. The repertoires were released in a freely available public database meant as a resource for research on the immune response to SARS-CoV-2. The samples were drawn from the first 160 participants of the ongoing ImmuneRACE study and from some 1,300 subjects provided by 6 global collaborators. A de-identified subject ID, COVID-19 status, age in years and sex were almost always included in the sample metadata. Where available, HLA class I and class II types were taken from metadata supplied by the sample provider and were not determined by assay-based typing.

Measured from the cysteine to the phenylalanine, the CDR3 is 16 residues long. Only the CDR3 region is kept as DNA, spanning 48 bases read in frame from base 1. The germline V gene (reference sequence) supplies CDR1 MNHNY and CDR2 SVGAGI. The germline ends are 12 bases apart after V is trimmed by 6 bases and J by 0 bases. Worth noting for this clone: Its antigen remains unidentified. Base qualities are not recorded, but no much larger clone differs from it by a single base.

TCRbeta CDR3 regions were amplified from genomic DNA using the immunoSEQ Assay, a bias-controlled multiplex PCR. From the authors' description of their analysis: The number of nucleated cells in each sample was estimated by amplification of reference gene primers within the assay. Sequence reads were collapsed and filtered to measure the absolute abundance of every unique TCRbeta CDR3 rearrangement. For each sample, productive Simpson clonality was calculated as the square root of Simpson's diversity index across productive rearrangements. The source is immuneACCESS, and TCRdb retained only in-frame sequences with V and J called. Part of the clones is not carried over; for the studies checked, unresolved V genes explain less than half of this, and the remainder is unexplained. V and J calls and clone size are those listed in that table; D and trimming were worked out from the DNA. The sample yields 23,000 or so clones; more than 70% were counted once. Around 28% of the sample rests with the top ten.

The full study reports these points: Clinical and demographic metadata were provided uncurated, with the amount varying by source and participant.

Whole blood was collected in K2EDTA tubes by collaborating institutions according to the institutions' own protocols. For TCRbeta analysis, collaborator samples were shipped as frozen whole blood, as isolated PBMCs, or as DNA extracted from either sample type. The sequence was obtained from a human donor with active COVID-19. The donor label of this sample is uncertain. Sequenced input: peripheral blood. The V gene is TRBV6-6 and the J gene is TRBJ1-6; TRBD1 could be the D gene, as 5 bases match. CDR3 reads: CASRPGGSSYNSPLHF. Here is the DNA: TGTGCCAGCAGACCCGGGGGGAGCTCCTATAATTCACCCCTCCACTTT.